This T cell receptor beta chain emerged from a study of post-analysis software for immune sequencing data. In the study overall: Relapsing-remitting, secondary progressive and progressive-relapsing forms made up the multiple sclerosis disease courses.

As concerns this clonotype: Its specificity is not known.

Trimming shortened V by 7 bases and J by 6 bases, and 18 bases separated the two germline ends. This CDR3 is 14 amino acids long. Germline V lookup: CDR1 MNHNS, CDR2 SASEGT. Prepared TCR beta cDNA libraries contained unique molecular identifiers. One entry per CDR3 protein results from TCRdb running MiXCR on the PCR reads. Found here are hundreds of thousands of distinct CDR3 sequences, roughly 50% of them singletons; the top ten hold roughly 4.4%. General study findings and limits: TRBV5-6, TRBV5-1 and TRBV20-1 belonged to a set of about five TRBV segments that were more frequent in patients than controls.

The rearrangement links TRBV6-1 to TRBJ1-2; D is perhaps TRBD1 (5 bases). This sequence was found in a girl between 10 and 17 years old with multiple sclerosis. Sequences were obtained from blood. The CDR3 here is CASNSDRLLHGYTF. The CDR3 coding sequence is TGTGCCAGCAATTCAGACAGACTTCTACATGGCTACACCTTC.